The clone carrying this T cell receptor beta chain was counted a few times. TCRdb analysed the 5' RACE reads with MiXCR anew, one entry per CDR3 protein. The top ten hold roughly 18% of the sample, which has hundreds of thousands of distinct CDR3 sequences, about 8.7% seen once. This CDR3 region has 13 residues. CDR1 is SQVTM and CDR2 is ANQGSEA in the germline V gene. The V end lost 6 bases, the J end lost 0 bases, and 9 bases lay between the germline ends. This sample is drawn from a study of T cells after yellow fever vaccination. This chain links TRBV29-1 with TRBJ2-4; D gene uncertain. The receptor was derived from a young man who received the YFV17D yellow fever vaccine. The sample here was PBMCs, taken on the day of the first yellow fever vaccination. As DNA, the CDR3 is TGCAGCGTCGCTGGCGGAGCCAAAAACATTCAGTACTTC. Translation: CSVAGGAKNIQYF.